Detailed here is one TCR beta chain. The source of the sample is a study of shared clonotypes between healthy human individuals. Germline assignment: CDR1 MNHEY and CDR2 SVGAGI. The CDR3 is 12 amino acids. The V end was cut by 4 bases, the J end by 8 bases, with 8 bases between. Evenly divided among several immunoSEQ plates was the genomic DNA of each subset. Method: immunoSEQ multiplex PCR; TCRdb's copy keeps in-frame clones and lacks some. Among a few million clones listed, just under 95% were seen once. The TCR originated in a man between 18 and 29 years old in good health. Some clones in this sample may be carry-over from other donors' samples. Sequencing was performed on naive CD4+ T cells from PBMCs. Subset indicated: CD45RA+ positively selected. V gene TRBV6-5 combines with J gene TRBJ1-4; no clear D. The CDR3 loop is CASSFLGEKLFF. CDR3 sequence (DNA): TGTGCCAGCAGTTTTTTGGGAGAAAAACTGTTTTTT.